This T cell receptor beta chain was observed in a study of blood T cell repertoires in COVID-19. The method was immunoSEQ multiplex PCR; TCRdb's version includes in-frame clones alone and lacks a portion of them. Seen here are about 230,000 clones, roughly 84% observed once, and the top ten hold around 0.98%. The origin of this receptor is a man in his forties with acute or convalescent COVID-19. Sequences were obtained from peripheral blood.

The CDR3 protein is CASSLVAGAFF. The CDR3 bases are TGTGCCAGCAGCTTAGTGGCAGGGGCTTTCTTT. J is TRBJ1-1 and V is TRBV11-2; TRBD1 is a possible D gene (5 bases). The CDR3 is 11 amino acids. The V end lost 1 base, the J end lost 11 bases, and 8 bases lay between the germline ends. From germline, CDR1 is SGHAT and CDR2 FQNNGV.